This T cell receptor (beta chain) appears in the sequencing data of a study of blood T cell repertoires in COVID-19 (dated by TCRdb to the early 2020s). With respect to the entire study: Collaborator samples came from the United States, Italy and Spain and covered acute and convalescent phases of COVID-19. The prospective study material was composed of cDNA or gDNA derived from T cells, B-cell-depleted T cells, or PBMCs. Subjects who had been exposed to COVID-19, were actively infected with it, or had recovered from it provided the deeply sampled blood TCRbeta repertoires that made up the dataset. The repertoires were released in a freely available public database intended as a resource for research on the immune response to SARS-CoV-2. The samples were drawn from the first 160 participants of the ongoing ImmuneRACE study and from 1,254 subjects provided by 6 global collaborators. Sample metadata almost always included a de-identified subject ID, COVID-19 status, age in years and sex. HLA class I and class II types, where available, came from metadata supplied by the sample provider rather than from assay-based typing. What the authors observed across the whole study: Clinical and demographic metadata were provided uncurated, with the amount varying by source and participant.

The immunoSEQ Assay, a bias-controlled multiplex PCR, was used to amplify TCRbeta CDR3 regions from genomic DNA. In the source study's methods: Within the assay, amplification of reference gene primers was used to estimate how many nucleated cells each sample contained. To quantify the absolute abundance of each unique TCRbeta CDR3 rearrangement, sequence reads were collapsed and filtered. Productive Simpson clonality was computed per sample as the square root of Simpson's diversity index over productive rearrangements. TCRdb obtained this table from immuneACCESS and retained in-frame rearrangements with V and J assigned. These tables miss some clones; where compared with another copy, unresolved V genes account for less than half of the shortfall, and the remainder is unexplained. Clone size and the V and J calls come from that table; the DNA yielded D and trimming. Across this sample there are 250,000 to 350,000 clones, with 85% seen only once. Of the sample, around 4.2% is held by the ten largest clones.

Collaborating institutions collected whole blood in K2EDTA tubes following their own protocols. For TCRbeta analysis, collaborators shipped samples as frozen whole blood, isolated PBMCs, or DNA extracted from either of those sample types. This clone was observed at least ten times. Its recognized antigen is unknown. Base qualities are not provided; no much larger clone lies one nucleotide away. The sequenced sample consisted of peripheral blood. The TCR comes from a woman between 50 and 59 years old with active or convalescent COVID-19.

The bases are TGTGCCAGCAGCTCCCAGAGCGGAGCGAACACCGGGGAGCTGTTTTTT. Its translation is CASSSQSGANTGELFF. This receptor chain uses TRBV11-2 and TRBJ2-2; TRBD2 could be the D gene, as 5 bases match. The CDR3, cysteine through phenylalanine, is 16 amino acids long. The only DNA kept is the CDR3, 48 bases in frame from the first base. The germline ends are 12 bases apart after V is trimmed by 4 bases and J by 0 bases. CDR1 and CDR2, looked up from the germline V gene, are SGHAT and FQNNGV.